The 12 T cell receptor beta chains below come from one sample, sequenced in a study of breast tumors, draining lymph nodes, adjacent tissues. TCRdb reprocessed the multiplex PCR reads via MiXCR and lists one record per CDR3 protein. The sample lists approximately 190,000 distinct CDR3 sequences, 30% to 40% occurring once. The lymph nodes were axillary draining lymph nodes from breast cancer patients. Sequenced input: axillary lymph node tissue. The source is a female donor with breast cancer. Some clones in this sample may be carry-over from other donors' samples.

This clonotype was detected many times. The V call is TRBV14, the J call TRBJ1-5; a weak D match, TRBD1 (6 bases). The length of the CDR3 is 16 residues. The V gene lost 0 bases and the J gene lost 5 bases, with 14 bases spanning the gap. Germline CDR1 reads SGHDN; CDR2 reads FVKESK. As DNA, the CDR3 is TGTGCCAGCAGCCAAGATTTGGGGGGCCACGATCAGCCCCAGCATTTT. It translates to CASSQDLGGHDQPQHF.

The rearrangement links TRBV5-5 to TRBJ1-2; perhaps TRBD1 as D (6 bases). The V gene lost 0 bases and the J gene lost 0 bases, with 12 bases spanning the gap. Germline lookup yields CDR1 SGHKS and CDR2 YYEKEE (reference sequence). The CDR3 contains 16 residues. CDR3 nucleotides: TGTGCCAGCAGCTTGGCGATGGACAGAGCTAACTATGGCTACACCTTC. It is translated as CASSLAMDRANYGYTF. The full variable domain, in which reference TRBV5-5 and TRBJ1-2 provide the parts outside the CDR3, is DAGVTQSPTHLIKTRGQQVTLRCSPISGHKSVSWYQQVLGQGPQFIFQYYEKEERGRGNFPDRFSARQFPNYSSELNVNALLLGDSALYLCASSLAMDRANYGYTFGSGTRLTVV.

As to this clonotype: The DNA is omitted, as the CDR3 cannot be located on it reliably, and the CDR3 follows TCRdb's listing. The V and J genes are TRBV7-9 and TRBJ1-3. The CDR3 region is 20 residues in length, termini included. Germline CDR1 is SEHNR and CDR2 is FQNEAQ (reference sequence). Here the CDR3 reads CASTPAGGVEQYFGPGTIYF.

This clonotype was picked up many times. The chain links TRBV2 to TRBJ2-1; D is unclear. This CDR3 has 14 residues. V was trimmed by 3 bases and J by 0 bases, leaving 6 bases between them. Germline V gene lookup returns CDR1 SNHLY and CDR2 FYNNEI. DNA of the CDR3: TGTGCCAGCAGTGAGACGAGCTCCTACAATGAGCAGTTCTTC. Protein product: CASSETSSYNEQFF.

This clonotype was seen at least ten times. The rearrangement uses TRBV7-3 and TRBJ2-1; D gene unclear. This CDR3 has 13 residues. Germline V CDR1 and CDR2: SGHTA, FQGTGA. V was trimmed by 2 bases and J by 9 bases, leaving 11 bases between them. The CDR3 DNA reads TGTGCCAGCAGCTTAGGTTATAAGGGTGAGCAGTTCTTC. Protein product: CASSLGYKGEQFF. The whole variable domain, remainder taken from reference TRBV7-3 and TRBJ2-1, is GAGVSQTPSNKVTEKGKYVELRCDPISGHTALYWYRQSLGQGPEFLIYFQGTGAADDSGLPNDRFFAVRPEGSVSTLKIQRTERGDSAVYLCASSLGYKGEQFFGPGTRLTVL.

This clonotype was found many times. The V and J genes are TRBV11-3 and TRBJ2-5; perhaps TRBD2 as D (5 bases). The V end lost 1 base, the J end lost 1 base, and 10 bases lay between the germline ends. Germline CDR1 and CDR2: SGHNT and YENEEA. This CDR3 has 15 amino acids. The CDR3 DNA follows: TGTGCCAGCAGCTTAGGAGAGACTATCCAAGAGACCCAGTACTTC. This sequence encodes CASSLGETIQETQYF.

This chain links TRBV5-5 with TRBJ1-1; 9 bases fit TRBD1. CDR3 size: 15 residues. CDR1 is SGHKS, CDR2 YYEKEE, per germline (reference sequence). The trim removed 2 bases at V and 8 bases at J, leaving 10 bases unmatched. The CDR3: CASSLQDRGLTEAFF. The CDR3 DNA reads as TGTGCCAGCAGCTTACAGGACAGGGGATTGACCGAAGCTTTCTTT.

This clonotype was seen many times. This rearrangement joins TRBV2 to TRBJ2-1; D remains unclear. Germline V lookup: CDR1 SNHLY, CDR2 FYNNEI. The CDR3 consists of 14 residues. The V end lost 7 bases, the J end lost 4 bases, and 14 bases lay between the germline ends. In nucleotides, the CDR3 is TGTGCCAGCACGAAAGGCGGCGTTTACAATGAGCAGTTCTTC. Protein: CASTKGGVYNEQFF.

A note on this clonotype: This may stem from a read error, because a much larger clone lies one nucleotide away. This CDR3 fails to terminate in the conserved phenylalanine or tryptophan, so it likely reflects a read error. The V gene is TRBV28, the J gene TRBJ2-7; D unresolved. Trimming took off 3 bases at V and 1 base at J, with 7 bases between the two ends. In germline, CDR1 is MDHEN, CDR2 SYDVKM. This CDR3 comprises 13 residues. The CDR3 sequence is CASSLGNSYEQYL. CDR3 coding DNA: TGTGCCAGCAGTTTGGGTAATTCCTACGAGCAGTACCTC.

This clonotype has only one observation. A much larger clone differs from this one at a single base, so this may be a read error. The rearrangement joins TRBV4-2 to TRBJ1-5; D gene ambiguous. Germline V CDR1 and CDR2: LGHNA, YNFKEQ. The CDR3 loop spans 15 amino acids. The CDR3 region is CASSQVVSSNQLQHF. The CDR3 DNA reads TGTGCCAGCAGCCAAGTAGTAAGTAGCAATCAGCTCCAGCATTTT.

V and J are TRBV7-2 and TRBJ2-1; possibly TRBD2 for D (5 bases). The CDR3 is 15 residues long. In germline, CDR1 is SGHTA, CDR2 FQGNSA. The germline V and J ends were trimmed by 5 bases and 0 bases, with 11 bases remaining between them. For the CDR3, the DNA is TGTGCCAGCAGCCAAACTGGGAGCTCCTACAATGAGCAGTTCTTC. Encoded protein: CASSQTGSSYNEQFF.

The V call is TRBV27, the J call TRBJ2-7, with D possibly TRBD2 on 5 matching bases. The CDR3 consists of 14 residues. Germline V CDR1 and CDR2: MNHEY, SMNVEV (reference sequence). Trimming took off 3 bases at V and 3 bases at J, with 12 bases between the two ends. For the CDR3, the DNA is TGTGCCAGCAGTTTGGGGAGTAAGGGCTACGAGCAGTACTTC. This translates into CASSLGSKGYEQYF.